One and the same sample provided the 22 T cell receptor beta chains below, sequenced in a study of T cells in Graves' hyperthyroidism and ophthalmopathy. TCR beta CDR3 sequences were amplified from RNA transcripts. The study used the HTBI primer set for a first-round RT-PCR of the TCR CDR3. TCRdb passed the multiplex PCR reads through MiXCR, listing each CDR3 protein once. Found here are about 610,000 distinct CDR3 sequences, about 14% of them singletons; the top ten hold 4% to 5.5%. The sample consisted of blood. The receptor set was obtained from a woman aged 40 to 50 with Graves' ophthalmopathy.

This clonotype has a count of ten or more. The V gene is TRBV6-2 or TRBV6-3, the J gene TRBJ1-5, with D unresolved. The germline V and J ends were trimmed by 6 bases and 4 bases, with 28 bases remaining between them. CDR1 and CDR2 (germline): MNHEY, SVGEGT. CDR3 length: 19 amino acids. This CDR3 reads CASSYQAAGAHLGNQPQHF. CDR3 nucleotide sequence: TGTGCCAGCAGCTATCAGGCGGCGGGAGCTCATCTGGGGAATCAGCCCCAGCATTTT.

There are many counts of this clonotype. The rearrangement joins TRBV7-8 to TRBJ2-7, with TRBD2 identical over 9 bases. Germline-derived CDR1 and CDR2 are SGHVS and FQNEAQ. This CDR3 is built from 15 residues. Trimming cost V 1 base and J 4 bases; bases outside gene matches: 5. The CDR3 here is CASSLVWTSVYEQYF. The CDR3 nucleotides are TGTGCCAGCAGCTTAGTTTGGACTAGCGTGTACGAGCAGTACTTC.

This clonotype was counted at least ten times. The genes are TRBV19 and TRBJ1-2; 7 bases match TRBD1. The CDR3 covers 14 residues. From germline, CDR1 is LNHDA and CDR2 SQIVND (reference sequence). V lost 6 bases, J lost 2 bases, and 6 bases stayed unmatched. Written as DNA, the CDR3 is TGTGCCAGTAGCAGACCGGACAGGAACTATGGCTACACCTTC. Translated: CASSRPDRNYGYTF.

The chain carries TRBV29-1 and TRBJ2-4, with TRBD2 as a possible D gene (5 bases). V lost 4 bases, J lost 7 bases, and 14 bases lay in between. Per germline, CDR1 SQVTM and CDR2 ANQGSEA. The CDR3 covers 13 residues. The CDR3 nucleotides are TGCAGCGTTGTGGGCCGTACGGGGAACATTCAGTACTTC. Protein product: CSVVGRTGNIQYF.

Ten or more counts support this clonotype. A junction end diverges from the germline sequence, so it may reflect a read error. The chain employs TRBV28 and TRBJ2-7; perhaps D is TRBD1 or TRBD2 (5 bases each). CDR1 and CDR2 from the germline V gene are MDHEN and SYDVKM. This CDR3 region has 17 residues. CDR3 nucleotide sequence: TGTGTCAGCAGGCCAGGTCCGGGACCTCCCCAGGCCTACGAGCAGTACTTC. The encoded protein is CVSRPGPGPPQAYEQYF.

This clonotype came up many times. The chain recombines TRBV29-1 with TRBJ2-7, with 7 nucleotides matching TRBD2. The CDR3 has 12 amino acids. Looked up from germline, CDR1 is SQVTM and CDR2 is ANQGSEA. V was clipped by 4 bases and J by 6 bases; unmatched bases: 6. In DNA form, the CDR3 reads TGCAGCGTTGGCGGGAGTACGCGCGAGCAGTACTTC. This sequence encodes CSVGGSTREQYF.

In nucleotides, the CDR3 is TGCGCCAGCAGCTTGGCGGGATCCAGCCAAGAGACCCAGTACTTC. It yields the protein CASSLAGSSQETQYF. The chain couples TRBV5-1 to TRBJ2-5; tentative D call: TRBD2 (5 bases). Germline values: CDR1 SGHRS, CDR2 YFSETQ. Trimming removed 0 bases from V and 1 base from J, with 10 bases in between. This CDR3 is built from 15 residues.

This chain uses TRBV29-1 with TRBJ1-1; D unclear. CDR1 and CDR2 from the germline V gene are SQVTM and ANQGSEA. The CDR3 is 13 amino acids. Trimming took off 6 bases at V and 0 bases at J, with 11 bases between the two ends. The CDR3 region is CSVVMGMNTEAFF. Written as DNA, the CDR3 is TGCAGCGTCGTCATGGGAATGAACACTGAAGCTTTCTTT.

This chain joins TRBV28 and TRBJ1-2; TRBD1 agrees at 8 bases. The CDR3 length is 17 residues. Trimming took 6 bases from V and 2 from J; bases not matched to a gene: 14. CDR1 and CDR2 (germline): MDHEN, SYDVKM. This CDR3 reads CASRGPRAGGTNYGYTF. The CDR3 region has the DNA TGTGCCAGCAGGGGGCCTAGGGCAGGGGGCACGAACTATGGCTACACCTTC.

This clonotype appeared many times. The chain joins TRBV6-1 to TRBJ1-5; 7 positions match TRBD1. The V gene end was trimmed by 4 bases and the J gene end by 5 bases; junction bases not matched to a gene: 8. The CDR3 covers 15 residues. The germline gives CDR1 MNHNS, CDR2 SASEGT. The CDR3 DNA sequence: TGTGCCAGCAGTGTGCGAGGGACAGTCGATCAGCCCCAGCATTTT. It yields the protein CASSVRGTVDQPQHF.

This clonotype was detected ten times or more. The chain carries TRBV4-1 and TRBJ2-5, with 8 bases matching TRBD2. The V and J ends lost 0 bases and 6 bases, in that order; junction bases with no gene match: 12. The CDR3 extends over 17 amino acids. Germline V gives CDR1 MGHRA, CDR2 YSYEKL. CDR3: CASSQEGGLAGRKTQYF. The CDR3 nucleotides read TGCGCCAGCAGCCAAGAAGGTGGACTAGCTGGAAGAAAGACCCAGTACTTC.

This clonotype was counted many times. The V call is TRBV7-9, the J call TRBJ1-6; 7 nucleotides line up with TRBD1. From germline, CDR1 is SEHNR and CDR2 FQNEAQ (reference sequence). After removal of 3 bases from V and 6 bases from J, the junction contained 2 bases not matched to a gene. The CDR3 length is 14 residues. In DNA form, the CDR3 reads TGTGCCAGCAGCTTCGGGACAGCTAATTCACCCCTCCACTTT. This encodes CASSFGTANSPLHF.

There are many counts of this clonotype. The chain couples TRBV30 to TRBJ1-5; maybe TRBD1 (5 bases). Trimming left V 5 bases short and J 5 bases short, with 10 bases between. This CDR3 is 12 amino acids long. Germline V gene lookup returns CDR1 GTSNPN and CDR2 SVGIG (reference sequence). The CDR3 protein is CAWGHPDQPQHF. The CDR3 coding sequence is TGTGCCTGGGGACACCCGGATCAGCCCCAGCATTTT. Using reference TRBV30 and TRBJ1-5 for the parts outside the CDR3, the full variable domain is SQTIHQWPATLVQPVGSPLSLECTVEGTSNPNLYWYRQAAGRGLQLLFYSVGIGQISSEVPQNLSASRPQDRQFILSSKKLLLSDSGFYLCAWGHPDQPQHFGDGTRLSIL.

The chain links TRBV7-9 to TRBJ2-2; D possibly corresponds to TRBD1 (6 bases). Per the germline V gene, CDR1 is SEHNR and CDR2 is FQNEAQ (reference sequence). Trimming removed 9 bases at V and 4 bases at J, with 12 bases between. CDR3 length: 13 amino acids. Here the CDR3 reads CARDRLPTGELFF. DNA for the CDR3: TGTGCCAGAGACAGGCTCCCCACCGGGGAGCTGTTTTTT.

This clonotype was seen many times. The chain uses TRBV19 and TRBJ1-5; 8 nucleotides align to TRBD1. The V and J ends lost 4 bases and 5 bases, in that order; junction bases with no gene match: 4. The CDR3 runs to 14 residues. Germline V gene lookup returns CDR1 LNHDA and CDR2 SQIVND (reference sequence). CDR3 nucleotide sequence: TGTGCCAGTAGTACAAGACAGGGGTATCAGCCCCAGCATTTT. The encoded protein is CASSTRQGYQPQHF.

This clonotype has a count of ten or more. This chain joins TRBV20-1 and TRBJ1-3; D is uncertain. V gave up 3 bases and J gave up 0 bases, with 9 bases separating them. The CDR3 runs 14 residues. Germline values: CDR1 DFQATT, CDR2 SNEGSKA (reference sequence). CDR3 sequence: CSARDPSSGNTIYF. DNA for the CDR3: TGCAGTGCTAGGGACCCCAGCTCTGGAAACACCATATATTTT.

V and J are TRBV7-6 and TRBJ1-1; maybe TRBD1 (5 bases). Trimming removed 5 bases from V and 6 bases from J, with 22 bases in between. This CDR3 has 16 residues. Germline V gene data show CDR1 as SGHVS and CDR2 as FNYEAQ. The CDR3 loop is CASSPSGTGRGAEAFF. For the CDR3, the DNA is TGTGCCAGCAGCCCCTCGGGGACGGGCCGGGGGGCTGAAGCTTTCTTT.

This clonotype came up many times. CDR3 DNA: TGTGCCAGCAGCTTAGTTGTTGGGACGGGAGTCAGGGAGACCCAGTACTTC. It is translated as CASSLVVGTGVRETQYF. This chain joins TRBV11-2 and TRBJ2-5, with D perhaps TRBD2 (6 bases). The germline gives CDR1 SGHAT, CDR2 FQNNGV. This CDR3 contains 17 residues. Trimming cost V 1 base and J 5 bases, with 20 bases left between them.

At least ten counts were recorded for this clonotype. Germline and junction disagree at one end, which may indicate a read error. The CDR3 spells CASSRTSGIHF. The DNA of the CDR3 is TGTGCCAGCAGTAGGACTAGCGGGATACACTTC. This chain connects TRBV28 to TRBJ2-5; 12 bases are shared with TRBD2. Germline-derived CDR1 and CDR2 are MDHEN and SYDVKM. The CDR3 sequence is 11 residues long.

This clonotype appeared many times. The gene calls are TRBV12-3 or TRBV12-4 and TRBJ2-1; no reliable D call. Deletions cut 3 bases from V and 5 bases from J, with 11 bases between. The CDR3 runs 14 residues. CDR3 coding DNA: TGTGCCAGCAGTTTGACCTCTAGTAACAATGAGCAGTTCTTC. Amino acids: CASSLTSSNNEQFF.

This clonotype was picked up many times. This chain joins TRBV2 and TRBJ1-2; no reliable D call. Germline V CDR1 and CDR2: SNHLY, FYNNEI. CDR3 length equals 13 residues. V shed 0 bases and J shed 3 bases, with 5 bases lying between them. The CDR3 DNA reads TGTGCCAGCAGTGAAGCGCAGCACTATGGCTACACCTTC. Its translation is CASSEAQHYGYTF.

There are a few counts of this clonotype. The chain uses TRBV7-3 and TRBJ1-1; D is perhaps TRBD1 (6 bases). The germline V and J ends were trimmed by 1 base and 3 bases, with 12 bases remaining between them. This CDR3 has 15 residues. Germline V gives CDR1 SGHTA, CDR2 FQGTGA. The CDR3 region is CASSLMGGGDTEAFF. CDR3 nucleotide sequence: TGTGCCAGCAGCTTAATGGGGGGCGGAGACACTGAAGCTTTCTTT.